This T cell receptor (beta chain) was identified in a study of long-term antiretroviral therapy in people with HIV. V dropped 4 bases and J dropped 3 bases, with 12 bases sitting between them. The germline V gene encodes CDR1 PRHDT and CDR2 FYEKMQ (reference sequence). The CDR3 is made up of 14 amino acids. As concerns this clone: Its antigen is as yet unknown.

The study's findings and limits: In the period from the mid-2000s to the late 2010s, blood was collected, possibly under older ART regimens. Pre-ART clonal expansions dominated every time point's repertoire. Relative to control repertoires, HIV repertoires exhibited narrower CDR3 length ranges.

Sequencing relied on immunoSEQ assay v3.0, run at survey level. This table comes from immunoSEQ multiplex PCR, and its TCRdb copy is limited to in-frame clones, with some not included. The sample has some 23,000 clones, roughly 93% seen once; the top ten hold about 10%. This sequence was found in a middle-aged woman with HIV. The sample consisted of unsorted PBMCs, taken 7.6 years after starting antiretroviral therapy. The gene calls are TRBV13 and TRBJ1-2; TRBD1 is a possible D gene (5 bases). CDR3 in amino acids: CASSSRQSHYGYTF. The CDR3 DNA reads as TGTGCCAGCAGCTCCCGACAGTCCCACTATGGCTACACCTTC.